This T cell receptor beta chain was identified in a study of tumor and adjacent non-tumor tissue in lung cancer. As for the study in general: The cohort had roughly 12 adenocarcinoma, 2 squamous cell and 1 small cell patients. Study-wide results and caveats: Top 100 clones took a larger repertoire share in normal lung.

Three rounds of nested PCR, following a modified ARM-PCR protocol, produced the TCRbeta library. TCRdb re-called the multiplex PCR reads through MiXCR, storing one row per CDR3 protein. The sample lists about 98,000 distinct CDR3 sequences, 75% to 90% occurring once. No cell sorting was done before RNA was extracted from the tissue. Distant lung tissue was collected more than 3 cm away from the tumor edge. Germline-derived CDR1 and CDR2 are SQVTM and ANQGSEA. This CDR3 comprises 15 residues. The V gene lost 6 bases and the J gene lost 4 bases, with 16 bases spanning the gap. As concerns this clonotype: The antigen remains undetermined.

This rearrangement joins TRBV29-1 to TRBJ2-6, with D perhaps assigned TRBD1 or TRBD2 (7 bases each). The sequenced sample consisted of distant non-tumor lung tissue. The TCR comes from a man aged 55 to 69 with small cell lung cancer. CDR3 coding DNA: TGCAGCGTCTCCACAGGGGAGGGGGGGGCCAACGTCCTGACTTTC. This sequence encodes CSVSTGEGGANVLTF.